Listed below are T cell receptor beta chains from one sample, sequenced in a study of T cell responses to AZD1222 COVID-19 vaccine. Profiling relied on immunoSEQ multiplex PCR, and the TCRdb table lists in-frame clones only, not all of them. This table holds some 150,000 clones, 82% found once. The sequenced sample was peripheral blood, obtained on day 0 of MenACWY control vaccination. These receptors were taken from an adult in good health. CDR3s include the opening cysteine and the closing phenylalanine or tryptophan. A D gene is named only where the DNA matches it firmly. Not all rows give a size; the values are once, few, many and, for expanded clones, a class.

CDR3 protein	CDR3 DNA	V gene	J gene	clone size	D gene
CASTQRERVDGYTF	TGTGCCAGCACCCAACGGGAACGGGTGGATGGCTACACCTTC	TRBV6-1	TRBJ1-2	-	-
CASSQAAYYGYTF	TGTGCCAGCAGCCAAGCGGCGTACTATGGCTACACCTTC	TRBV3-1/TRBV3-2	TRBJ1-2	once	-
CASSWGQRSNNEQFF	TGTGCCAGCAGCTGGGGACAGAGGTCAAACAATGAGCAGTTCTTC	TRBV5-6	TRBJ2-1	-	TRBD1
CASSLNPPVQEAFF	TGCGCCAGCAGCTTGAACCCTCCCGTACAGGAAGCTTTCTTT	TRBV5-1	TRBJ1-1	few	-
CASSQGGNYNEQFF	TGTGCCAGCAGTCAAGGGGGGAACTACAATGAGCAGTTCTTC	TRBV2	TRBJ2-1	-	-
CASNSGEEGYTF	TGTGCCAGCAACTCGGGGGAGGAAGGCTACACCTTC	TRBV6-5	TRBJ1-2	once	-
CASSEAPGGGRNQPQHF	TGTGCCAGCAGTGAAGCTCCTGGGGGAGGCCGTAATCAGCCCCAGCATTTT	TRBV6-1	TRBJ1-5	once	-
CASSLLTGASEKLFF	TGTGCCAGCAGCTTGCTCACAGGGGCGAGCGAAAAACTGTTTTTT	TRBV5-8	TRBJ1-4	-	TRBD1
CASSQDLSVNTEAFF	TGCGCCAGCAGCCAAGATTTATCGGTAAACACTGAAGCTTTCTTT	TRBV4-1	TRBJ1-1	-	-
CASSVDKNYGYTF	TGTGCCAGCAGCGTCGACAAGAACTATGGCTACACCTTC	TRBV9	TRBJ1-2	-	-
CASSFSTGKNEQFF	TGTGCCAGCAGTTTTTCGACAGGGAAAAATGAGCAGTTCTTC	TRBV6-1	TRBJ2-1	-	TRBD1
CASSTPGDFTDTQYF	TGCGCCAGCAGCACCCCAGGAGACTTCACAGATACGCAGTATTTT	TRBV5-1	TRBJ2-3	-	-
CASSVVGSGNTIYF	TGTGCCAGCAGCGTAGTCGGCTCTGGAAACACCATATATTTT	TRBV9	TRBJ1-3	-	-
CASSLDRGHGYTF	TGTGCCAGCAGTCTGGACAGGGGCCATGGCTACACCTTC	TRBV28	TRBJ1-2	many	TRBD1
CASSLPGTTADAFF	TGTGCCAGCAGTTTGCCGGGTACAACGGCGGACGCTTTCTTT	TRBV28	TRBJ1-1	-	-
CASSAHEAGFTDTQYF	TGTGCCAGCAGCGCCCACGAAGCGGGGTTCACAGATACGCAGTATTTT	TRBV9	TRBJ2-3	-	TRBD2
CASSRDRGSEQYF	TGTGCCAGCAGTCGGGACAGGGGGAGCGAGCAGTACTTC	TRBV14	TRBJ2-7	once	TRBD1
CASSVGGNRVGGYTF	TGTGCCAGCAGCGTAGGGGGTAACAGGGTAGGTGGCTACACCTTC	TRBV9	TRBJ1-2	-	-
CASSQGPISNQPQHF	TGTGCCAGCAGCCAAGGACCTATTAGCAATCAGCCCCAGCATTTT	TRBV3-1/TRBV3-2	TRBJ1-5	-	-
CASSLYYGVGWRGHMNTEAFF	TGCGCCAGCAGCTTGTACTACGGGGTAGGGTGGAGGGGACACATGAACACTGAAGCTTTCTTT	TRBV5-1	TRBJ1-1	once	-
CASSVKPGSGEKAFF	TGTGCCAGCAGCGTAAAGCCGGGAAGCGGTGAAAAAGCTTTCTTT	TRBV9	TRBJ1-1	few	-
CASSLAVTQETQYF	TGCGCCAGCAGCTTGGCCGTCACCCAAGAGACCCAGTACTTC	TRBV5-1	TRBJ2-5	-	-
CSARDTALFF	TGCAGTGCTAGAGATACAGCACTGTTTTTT	TRBV20-1	TRBJ1-4	few	-
CASSPGAQDAEAFF	TGTGCCAGCTCACCAGGGGCGCAGGACGCTGAAGCTTTCTTT	TRBV18	TRBJ1-1	-	-
CASSTRRGGSGGYQETQYF	TGTGCCAGCAGCACCCGGAGGGGGGGTAGCGGCGGGTACCAAGAGACCCAGTACTTC	TRBV11-2	TRBJ2-5	-	-
CASSVGVTDQGTQYF	TGTGCCAGCAGCGTAGGAGTAACAGACCAAGGAACCCAGTACTTC	TRBV9	TRBJ2-5	once	-
CASSFSRSARGYTF	TGTGCCAGCAGCTTCTCTAGGAGCGCGAGGGGCTACACCTTC	TRBV7-2	TRBJ1-2	-	-
CASSGRLVRSTDTQYF	TGTGCCAGCAGCGGCCGACTAGTAAGGAGCACAGATACGCAGTATTTT	TRBV11-2	TRBJ2-3	-	-
CASSDQNTEAFF	TGTGCCAGCAGCGACCAAAACACTGAAGCTTTCTTT	TRBV6-5	TRBJ1-1	few	-
CAISEGQGLDSPLHF	TGTGCCATCAGTGAGGGACAGGGGTTAGATTCACCCCTCCACTTT	TRBV10-3	TRBJ1-6	-	TRBD1
CASRDFGYTF	TGTGCCAGCAGGGACTTTGGCTACACCTTC	TRBV28	TRBJ1-2	-	-
CASSIGGSLTNEKLFF	TGTGCCAGTAGTATTGGAGGGTCTCTGACTAATGAAAAACTGTTTTTT	TRBV19	TRBJ1-4	-	-
CASSDSWRGTGELFF	TGTGCCAGCAGTGACTCGTGGCGGGGTACCGGGGAGCTGTTTTTT	TRBV6-4	TRBJ2-2	-	-
CASSTGQGARGTDTQYF	TGCGCCAGCAGCACCGGACAGGGGGCGCGGGGCACAGATACGCAGTATTTT	TRBV5-1	TRBJ2-3	-	TRBD1
CASSLLGGARSYNEQFF	TGTGCCAGTAGCCTATTGGGTGGCGCACGCTCCTACAATGAGCAGTTCTTC	TRBV19	TRBJ2-1	-	-
CASSLGAGEYEKLFF	TGCGCCAGCAGCTTGGGGGCGGGCGAGTATGAAAAACTGTTTTTT	TRBV5-1	TRBJ1-4	-	-
CARSYNPPGQTGNTIYF	TGTGCCAGAAGTTATAACCCTCCGGGACAAACTGGAAACACCATATATTTT	TRBV5-3	TRBJ1-3	-	-
CASSQNRDLTYNEQFF	TGCGCCAGCAGCCAAAACCGGGACTTAACATACAATGAGCAGTTCTTC	TRBV4-1	TRBJ2-1	-	-
CAIRQGRGQQGNTIYF	TGTGCCATCAGACAAGGGAGGGGGCAACAAGGAAACACCATATATTTT	TRBV10-3	TRBJ1-3	-	TRBD1
CAWSEGNSPLHF	TGTGCCTGGAGTGAGGGCAATTCACCCCTCCACTTT	TRBV30	TRBJ1-6	-	-
CASSLAYVTDTQYF	TGCGCCAGCAGCTTGGCCTACGTCACAGATACGCAGTATTTT	TRBV5-1	TRBJ2-3	-	-
CASSADRASRFGQFF	TGTGCCAGCAGCGCGGACAGGGCCTCACGTTTTGGGCAGTTCTTC	TRBV9	TRBJ2-1	once	TRBD1
CASSPTGDGYEQYF	TGTGCCAGCAGTCCGACAGGGGATGGGTACGAGCAGTACTTC	TRBV6-5	TRBJ2-7	-	TRBD1
CASSIFRGLNGYTF	TGTGCCAGTAGTATCTTCAGGGGGCTTAACGGCTACACCTTC	TRBV19	TRBJ1-2	once	TRBD1
CASSSLDRNQPQHF	TGTGCCAGCAGTTCCCTAGACAGGAATCAGCCCCAGCATTTT	TRBV6-5	TRBJ1-5	once	-
CASSPSTASSGNTIYF	TGTGCCAGCTCACCATCGACAGCCAGCTCTGGAAACACCATATATTTT	TRBV18	TRBJ1-3	-	-
CASSPGGTGTDTQYF	TGTGCCAGCAGCCCTGGGGGGACAGGGACAGATACGCAGTATTTT	TRBV7-3	TRBJ2-3	-	TRBD1
CASSYYRDNSPLHF	TGTGCCAGCAGTTATTATCGGGACAATTCACCCCTCCACTTT	TRBV6-2/TRBV6-3	TRBJ1-6	-	-
CAWSGQGVYGYTF	TGTGCCTGGAGTGGACAGGGGGTCTATGGCTACACCTTC	TRBV30	TRBJ1-2	-	TRBD1